The TCR beta chain described here comes from a study of early T cells in non-severe SARS-CoV-2 infection. General study findings and limits: Reliance on VDJdb matching favored anti-spike CD8 responses; private and CD4 specificities were missed.

V was pared by 0 bases and J by 1 base, with 13 bases between. There are 16 residues in the CDR3. Germline assignment: CDR1 MGHRA and CDR2 YSYEKL. Individual cDNA molecules received unique molecular identifiers during library preparation. TCRdb re-called the 5' RACE reads with MiXCR, one entry per CDR3 protein. The table shows tens of thousands of distinct CDR3 sequences, with roughly 9.9% occurring only once. There are many counts of this clonotype. As yet, its antigen is unknown. The chain uses TRBV4-1 and TRBJ2-7; D uncertain. The receptor was isolated from an adult who was a healthcare worker with PCR-confirmed SARS-CoV-2 infection or an uninfected control (not recorded which). Sequencing was carried out using whole blood. CDR3 nucleotide sequence: TGCGCCAGCAGCCAAGAAGTGGGTCAGGCTTCCTACGAGCAGTACTTC. Translation: CASSQEVGQASYEQYF.